The rows below give T cell receptor beta chains drawn from one sample of a study of blood T cells in healthy people across ages. One entry per CDR3 protein results from TCRdb running MiXCR on the 5' RACE reads. Of about 1,600,000 distinct CDR3 sequences in the sample, around two fifths were seen once. Sequences were obtained from blood. The receptors come from a woman under 30 in good health. Each CDR3 is given with its conserved first and last residue. Fields, in order: clone size, J gene, V gene, D gene, CDR3 DNA, CDR3 protein. A D gene is named only where the DNA matches it firmly. Some rows mark clone size as missing; the rest say once, few, many or name a class of expanded clone.

few	TRBJ1-2	TRBV4-1	.	TGCGCCAGCAGCCAAGAGGCCAGCGCTTATGGCTACACCTTC	CASSQEASAYGYTF
.	TRBJ2-5	TRBV6-2/TRBV6-3	.	TGTGCCAGCAGTTTGAAGGGGGTCCAAGAGACCCAGTACTTC	CASSLKGVQETQYF
few	TRBJ1-2	TRBV6-5	.	TGTGCCAGCAGTAACCGGAAAGATGGCTACACCTTC	CASSNRKDGYTF
.	TRBJ1-1	TRBV4-1	.	TGCGCCAGCAGTGGCATGGACACTGAAGCTTTCTTT	CASSGMDTEAFF
.	TRBJ2-7	TRBV14	.	TGTGCCAGCAGCCAGGCGGGGCGGGTCAGACAACCCTACGGGCAGTACTTC	CASSQAGRVRQPYGQYF
.	TRBJ1-5	TRBV18	TRBD1	TGTGCCAGCTCACCGACGACAGGGGGAGGCAATCAGCCCCAGCATTTT	CASSPTTGGGNQPQHF
few	TRBJ2-7	TRBV28	.	TGTGCCAGCAGTTTTAGCACAGGTGTTCTCTACGAGCAGTACTTC	CASSFSTGVLYEQYF
once	TRBJ2-3	TRBV6-5	TRBD2	TGTGCCAGCAGTCCCACTAGCGGGACTGGAGATACGCAGTATTTT	CASSPTSGTGDTQYF
few	TRBJ2-3	TRBV7-9	.	TGTGCCAGCAGCCCTTTGGACCCTCCCCACACAGATACGCAGTATTTT	CASSPLDPPHTDTQYF
.	TRBJ1-4	TRBV18	.	TGTGCCAGCTCACCACTCCAGTCTGAAAAACTGTTTTTT	CASSPLQSEKLFF
.	TRBJ2-3	TRBV7-2	TRBD2	TGTGCCAGCAGCTTTCCTCCGGGACTAGCGGGGGCCACTCATACGCAGTATTTT	CASSFPPGLAGATHTQYF
.	TRBJ1-6	TRBV27	.	TGTGCCAGCAGCGAACAGGGACCCTCGTCACCCCTCCACTTT	CASSEQGPSSPLHF
.	TRBJ2-7	TRBV27	.	TGTGCCAGCAGTTTCTCGGCAGCCATGTCCTACGAGCAGTACTTC	CASSFSAAMSYEQYF
few	TRBJ1-4	TRBV6-6	TRBD1	TGTGCCAGCAGAGCCGGGACAGGGATTGAAAAACTGTTTTTT	CASRAGTGIEKLFF
few	TRBJ1-1	TRBV6-5	TRBD1	TGTGCCAGCAGCTACAGGGGTTTGGCTGAAGCTTTCTTT	CASSYRGLAEAFF
.	TRBJ1-2	TRBV7-9	TRBD1	TGTGCCAGCAGCTTAGCCCAGGGGGCAGTGGATGGCTACACCTTC	CASSLAQGAVDGYTF
few	TRBJ1-5	TRBV27	TRBD1	TGTGCCAGCAGAAAAGGGGGACAGAATAGCAATCAGCCCCAGCATTTT	CASRKGGQNSNQPQHF
.	TRBJ1-4	TRBV30	.	TGTGCCTGGACAGGGGCGGAAGAAAAACTGTTTTTT	CAWTGAEEKLFF
.	TRBJ2-7	TRBV7-2	.	TGTGCCAGCAGCTCCCAACAGGCCCCCTACGAGCAGTACTTC	CASSSQQAPYEQYF
few	TRBJ2-3	TRBV6-5	TRBD1	TGTGCCAGCAGAGGGGACAGGGGGACGTATACGCAGTATTTT	CASRGDRGTYTQYF
.	TRBJ1-5	TRBV7-9	.	TGTGCCAGCAGCCGAGACAGTGGCAGCGCGCATCAGCCCCAGCATTTT	CASSRDSGSAHQPQHF
few	TRBJ1-2	TRBV4-1	.	TGCGCCAGCAGCCAAGAGGCGACAGGTCGGCACTATGGCTACACCTTC	CASSQEATGRHYGYTF
many	TRBJ1-4	TRBV5-1	.	TGCGCCAGCAGCTTGGGGGGGATGTCTAATGAAAAACTGTTTTTT	CASSLGGMSNEKLFF
many	TRBJ2-3	TRBV20-1	.	TGCACCATGAGGGCAAACGGAGCAGATACGCAGTATTTT	CTMRANGADTQYF
.	TRBJ1-2	TRBV10-2	TRBD1	TGCGCCACCACGGGACAGGGATATGGCTACACCTTC	CATTGQGYGYTF
.	TRBJ1-5	TRBV6-5	.	TGTGCCAGCAGGGAGATGGGGGGTAGCAATCTGCCCCAGCATTTT	CASREMGGSNLPQHF
.	TRBJ1-4	TRBV12-3/TRBV12-4	TRBD1	TGTGCCAGCAGGGATAACAGGGGGCAGGGTAATGAAAAACTGTTTTTT	CASRDNRGQGNEKLFF
few	TRBJ2-3	TRBV20-1	.	TGCAGTGCTAGCCCGGTTTTTCATAGAGGGGGTACAGATACGCAGTATTTT	CSASPVFHRGGTDTQYF
few	TRBJ2-2	TRBV5-1	.	TGCGCCAGCAGCTTGCGGCCGGGACCCGCGAACACCGGGGAGCTGTTTTTT	CASSLRPGPANTGELFF
many	TRBJ2-1	TRBV9	TRBD1	TGTGCCAGCAGCGTAGGGGACAGGGTACGAGATGAGCAGTTCTTC	CASSVGDRVRDEQFF
.	TRBJ1-1	TRBV7-9	TRBD1	TGTGCCAGCAGTGTTTCCGTCATAAACACAGGGGGCTGGAACACTGAAGCTTTCTTT	CASSVSVINTGGWNTEAFF
.	TRBJ2-5	TRBV7-9	.	TGTGCCAGCAGCTATGTAATGTCTCTAGGTCTGGAGACCCAGTACTTC	CASSYVMSLGLETQYF
.	TRBJ1-1	TRBV6-1	.	TGTGCCAGCAGTGGGCATACGAACACTGAAGCTTTCTTT	CASSGHTNTEAFF